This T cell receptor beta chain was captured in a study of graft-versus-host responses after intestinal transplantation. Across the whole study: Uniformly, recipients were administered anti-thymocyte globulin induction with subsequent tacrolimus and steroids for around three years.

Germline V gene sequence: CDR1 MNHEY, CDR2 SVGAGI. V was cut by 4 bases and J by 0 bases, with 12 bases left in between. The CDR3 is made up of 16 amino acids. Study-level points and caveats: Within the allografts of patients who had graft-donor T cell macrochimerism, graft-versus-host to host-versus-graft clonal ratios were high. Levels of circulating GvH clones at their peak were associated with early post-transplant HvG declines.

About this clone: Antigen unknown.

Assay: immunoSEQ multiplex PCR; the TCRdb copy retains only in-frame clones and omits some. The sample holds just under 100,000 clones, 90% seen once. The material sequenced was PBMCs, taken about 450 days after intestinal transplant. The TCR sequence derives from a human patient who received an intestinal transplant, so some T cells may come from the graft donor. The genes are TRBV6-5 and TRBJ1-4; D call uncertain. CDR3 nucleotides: TGTGCCAGCAGTTGGAGCCTCGGGGCAACTAATGAAAAACTGTTTTTT. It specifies CASSWSLGATNEKLFF.